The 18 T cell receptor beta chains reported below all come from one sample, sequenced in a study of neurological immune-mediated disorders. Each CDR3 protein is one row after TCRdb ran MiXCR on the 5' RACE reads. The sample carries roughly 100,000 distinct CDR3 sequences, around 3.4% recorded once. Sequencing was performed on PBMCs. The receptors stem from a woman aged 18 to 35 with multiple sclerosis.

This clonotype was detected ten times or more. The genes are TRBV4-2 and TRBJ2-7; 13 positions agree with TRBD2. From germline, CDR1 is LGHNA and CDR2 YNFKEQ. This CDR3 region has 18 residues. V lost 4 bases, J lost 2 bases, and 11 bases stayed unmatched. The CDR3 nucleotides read TGTGCCAGCAGCCTCATGACTAGCGGGAGGACTACGCCCTACGAGCAGTACTTC. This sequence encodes CASSLMTSGRTTPYEQYF.

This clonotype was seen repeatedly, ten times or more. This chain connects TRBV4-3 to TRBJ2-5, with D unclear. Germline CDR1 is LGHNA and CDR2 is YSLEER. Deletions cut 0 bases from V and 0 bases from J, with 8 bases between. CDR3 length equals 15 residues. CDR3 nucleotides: TGCGCCAGCAGCCAAGAAGAGATGGACCAAGAGACCCAGTACTTC. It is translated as CASSQEEMDQETQYF.

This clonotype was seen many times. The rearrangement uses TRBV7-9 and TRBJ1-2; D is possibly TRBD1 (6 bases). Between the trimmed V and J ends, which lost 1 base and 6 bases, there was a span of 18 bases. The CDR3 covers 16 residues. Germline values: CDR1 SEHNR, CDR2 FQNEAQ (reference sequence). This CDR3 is CASSLDSMSGADGYTF. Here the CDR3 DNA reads TGTGCCAGCAGCTTAGACTCGATGTCAGGGGCTGATGGCTACACCTTC.

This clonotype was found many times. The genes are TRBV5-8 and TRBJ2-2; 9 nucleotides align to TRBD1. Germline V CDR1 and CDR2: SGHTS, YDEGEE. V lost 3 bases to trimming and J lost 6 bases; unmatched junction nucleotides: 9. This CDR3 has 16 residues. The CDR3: CASSYHRGLLSGELFF. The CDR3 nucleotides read TGTGCCAGCAGCTACCACAGGGGGCTCCTCTCCGGGGAGCTGTTTTTT.

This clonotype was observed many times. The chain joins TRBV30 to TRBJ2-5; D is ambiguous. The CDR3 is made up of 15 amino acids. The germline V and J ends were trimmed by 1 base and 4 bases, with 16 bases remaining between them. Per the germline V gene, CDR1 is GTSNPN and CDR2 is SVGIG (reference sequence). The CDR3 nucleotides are TGTGCCTGGAGTGATAGTCCAACATCGAGAGAGACCCAGTACTTC. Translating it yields CAWSDSPTSRETQYF.

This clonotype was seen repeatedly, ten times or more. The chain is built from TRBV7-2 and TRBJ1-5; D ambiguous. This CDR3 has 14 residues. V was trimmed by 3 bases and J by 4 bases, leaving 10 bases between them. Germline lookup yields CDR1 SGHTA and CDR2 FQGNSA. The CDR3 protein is CASSFRLANQPQHF. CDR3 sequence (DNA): TGTGCCAGCAGCTTCCGCCTTGCAAATCAGCCCCAGCATTTT.

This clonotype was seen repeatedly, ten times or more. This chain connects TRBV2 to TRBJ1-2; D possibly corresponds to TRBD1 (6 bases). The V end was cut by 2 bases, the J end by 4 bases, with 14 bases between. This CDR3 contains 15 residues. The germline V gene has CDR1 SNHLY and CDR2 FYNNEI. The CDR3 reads CASSEYRDITYGYTF. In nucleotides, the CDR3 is TGTGCCAGCAGTGAATATCGGGACATAACCTATGGCTACACCTTC.

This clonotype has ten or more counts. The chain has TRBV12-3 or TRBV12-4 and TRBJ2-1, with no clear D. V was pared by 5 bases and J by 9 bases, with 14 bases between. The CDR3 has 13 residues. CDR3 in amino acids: CASSPRARGEQFF. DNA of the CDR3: TGTGCCAGCAGTCCCCGGGCCCGTGGTGAGCAGTTCTTC.

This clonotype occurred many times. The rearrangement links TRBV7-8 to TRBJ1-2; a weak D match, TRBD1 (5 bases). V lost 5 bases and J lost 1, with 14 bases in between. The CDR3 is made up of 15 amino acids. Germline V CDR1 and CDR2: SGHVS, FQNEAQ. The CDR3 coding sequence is TGTGCCAGCAGCCTCCGGGACGGAATTAACTATGGCTACACCTTC. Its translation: CASSLRDGINYGYTF.

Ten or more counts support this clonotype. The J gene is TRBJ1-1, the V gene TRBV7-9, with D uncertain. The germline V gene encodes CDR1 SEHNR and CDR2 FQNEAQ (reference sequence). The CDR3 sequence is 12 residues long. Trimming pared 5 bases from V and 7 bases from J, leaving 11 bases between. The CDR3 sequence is CASSERRIEAFF. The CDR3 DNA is TGTGCCAGCAGCGAACGACGGATTGAAGCTTTCTTT.

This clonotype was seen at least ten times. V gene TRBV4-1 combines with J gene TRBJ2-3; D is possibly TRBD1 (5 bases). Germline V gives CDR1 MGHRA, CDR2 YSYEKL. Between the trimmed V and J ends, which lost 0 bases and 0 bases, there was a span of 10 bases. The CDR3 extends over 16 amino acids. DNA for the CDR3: TGCGCCAGCAGCCAAGATAGCAGGGTTAGCACAGATACGCAGTATTTT. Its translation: CASSQDSRVSTDTQYF.

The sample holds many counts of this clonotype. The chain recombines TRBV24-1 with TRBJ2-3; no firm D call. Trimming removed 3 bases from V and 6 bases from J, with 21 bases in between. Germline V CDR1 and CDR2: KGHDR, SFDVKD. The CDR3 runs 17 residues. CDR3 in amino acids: CATSDRSLISGRDTQYF. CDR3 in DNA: TGTGCCACCAGTGATAGATCGTTAATTTCGGGTCGGGATACGCAGTATTTT.

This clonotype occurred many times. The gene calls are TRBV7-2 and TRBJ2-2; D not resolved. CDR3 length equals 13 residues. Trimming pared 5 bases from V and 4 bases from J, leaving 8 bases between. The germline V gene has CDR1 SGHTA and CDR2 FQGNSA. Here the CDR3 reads CASSPMSTGELFF. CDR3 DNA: TGTGCCAGCAGCCCAATGAGCACCGGGGAGCTGTTTTTT.

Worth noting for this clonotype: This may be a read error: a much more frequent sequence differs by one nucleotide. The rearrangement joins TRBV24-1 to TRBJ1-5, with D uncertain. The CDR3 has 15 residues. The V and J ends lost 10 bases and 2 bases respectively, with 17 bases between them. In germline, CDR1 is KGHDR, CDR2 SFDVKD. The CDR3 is CATAPEGGGNQPQHF. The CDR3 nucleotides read TGTGCCACAGCACCCGAGGGCGGGGGCAATCAGCCCCAGCATTTT.

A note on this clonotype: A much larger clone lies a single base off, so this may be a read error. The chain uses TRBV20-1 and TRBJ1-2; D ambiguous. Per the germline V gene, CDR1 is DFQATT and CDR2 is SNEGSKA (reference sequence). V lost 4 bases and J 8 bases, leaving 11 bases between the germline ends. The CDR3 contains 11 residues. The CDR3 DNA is TGCAGTGCTACGGAGCGGAAAGGCTACACCTTC. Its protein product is CSATERKGYTF.

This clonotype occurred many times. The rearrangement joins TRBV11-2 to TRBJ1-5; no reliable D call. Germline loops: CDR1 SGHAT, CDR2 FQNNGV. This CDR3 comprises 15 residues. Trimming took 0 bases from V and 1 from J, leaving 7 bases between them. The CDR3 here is CASSLEVGSNQPQHF. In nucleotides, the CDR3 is TGTGCCAGCAGCTTAGAGGTGGGGAGCAATCAGCCCCAGCATTTT.

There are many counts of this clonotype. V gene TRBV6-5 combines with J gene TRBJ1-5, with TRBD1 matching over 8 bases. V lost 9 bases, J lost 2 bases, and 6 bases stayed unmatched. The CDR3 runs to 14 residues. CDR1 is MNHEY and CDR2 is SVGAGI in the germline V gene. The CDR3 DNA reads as TGTGCCAGTCAGGGGGCCCTGGGCAATCAGCCCCAGCATTTT. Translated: CASQGALGNQPQHF.

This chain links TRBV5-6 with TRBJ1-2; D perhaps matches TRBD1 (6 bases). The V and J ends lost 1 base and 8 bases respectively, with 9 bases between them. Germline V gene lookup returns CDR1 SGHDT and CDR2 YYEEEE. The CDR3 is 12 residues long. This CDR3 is CASSLRQGGYTF. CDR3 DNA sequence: TGTGCCAGCAGCTTGCGGCAGGGGGGCTACACCTTC.